This T cell receptor (beta chain) was recorded in a study of blood T cell repertoires in COVID-19. Measured with immunoSEQ multiplex PCR; TCRdb has only the in-frame clones, and not every one. The sample consists of more than 400,000 clones, about 90% of them appearing once. Trimming pared 2 bases from V and 8 bases from J, leaving 9 bases between. The germline CDR1 and CDR2 sequences are SGHTA and FQGNSA. The length of the CDR3 is 12 residues. The sample taken for sequencing was PBMCs or T cells enriched from blood (not recorded which). The receptor's source is a young woman who had recovered from COVID-19. The chain employs TRBV7-2 and TRBJ1-2, with D possibly matching TRBD1 (6 bases). CDR3 DNA sequence: TGTGCCAGCAGCTTACCCCAGGGGGGCTACACCTTC. It is translated as CASSLPQGGYTF.